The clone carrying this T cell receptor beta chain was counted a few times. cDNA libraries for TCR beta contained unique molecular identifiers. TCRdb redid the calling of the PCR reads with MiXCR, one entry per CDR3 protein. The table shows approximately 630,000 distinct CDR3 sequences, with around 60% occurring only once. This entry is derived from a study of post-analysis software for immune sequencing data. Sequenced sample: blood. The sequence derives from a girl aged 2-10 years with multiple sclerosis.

The CDR3 sequence is CSVVPRESYNEQFF. The CDR3 DNA follows: TGCAGCGTTGTACCCCGGGAGTCCTACAATGAGCAGTTCTTC. The V call is TRBV29-1, the J call TRBJ2-1; maybe TRBD2 (6 bases). The length of the CDR3 is 14 residues. Trimming stripped 4 bases from V and 1 base from J, with 11 bases between. Germline V CDR1 and CDR2: SQVTM, ANQGSEA.